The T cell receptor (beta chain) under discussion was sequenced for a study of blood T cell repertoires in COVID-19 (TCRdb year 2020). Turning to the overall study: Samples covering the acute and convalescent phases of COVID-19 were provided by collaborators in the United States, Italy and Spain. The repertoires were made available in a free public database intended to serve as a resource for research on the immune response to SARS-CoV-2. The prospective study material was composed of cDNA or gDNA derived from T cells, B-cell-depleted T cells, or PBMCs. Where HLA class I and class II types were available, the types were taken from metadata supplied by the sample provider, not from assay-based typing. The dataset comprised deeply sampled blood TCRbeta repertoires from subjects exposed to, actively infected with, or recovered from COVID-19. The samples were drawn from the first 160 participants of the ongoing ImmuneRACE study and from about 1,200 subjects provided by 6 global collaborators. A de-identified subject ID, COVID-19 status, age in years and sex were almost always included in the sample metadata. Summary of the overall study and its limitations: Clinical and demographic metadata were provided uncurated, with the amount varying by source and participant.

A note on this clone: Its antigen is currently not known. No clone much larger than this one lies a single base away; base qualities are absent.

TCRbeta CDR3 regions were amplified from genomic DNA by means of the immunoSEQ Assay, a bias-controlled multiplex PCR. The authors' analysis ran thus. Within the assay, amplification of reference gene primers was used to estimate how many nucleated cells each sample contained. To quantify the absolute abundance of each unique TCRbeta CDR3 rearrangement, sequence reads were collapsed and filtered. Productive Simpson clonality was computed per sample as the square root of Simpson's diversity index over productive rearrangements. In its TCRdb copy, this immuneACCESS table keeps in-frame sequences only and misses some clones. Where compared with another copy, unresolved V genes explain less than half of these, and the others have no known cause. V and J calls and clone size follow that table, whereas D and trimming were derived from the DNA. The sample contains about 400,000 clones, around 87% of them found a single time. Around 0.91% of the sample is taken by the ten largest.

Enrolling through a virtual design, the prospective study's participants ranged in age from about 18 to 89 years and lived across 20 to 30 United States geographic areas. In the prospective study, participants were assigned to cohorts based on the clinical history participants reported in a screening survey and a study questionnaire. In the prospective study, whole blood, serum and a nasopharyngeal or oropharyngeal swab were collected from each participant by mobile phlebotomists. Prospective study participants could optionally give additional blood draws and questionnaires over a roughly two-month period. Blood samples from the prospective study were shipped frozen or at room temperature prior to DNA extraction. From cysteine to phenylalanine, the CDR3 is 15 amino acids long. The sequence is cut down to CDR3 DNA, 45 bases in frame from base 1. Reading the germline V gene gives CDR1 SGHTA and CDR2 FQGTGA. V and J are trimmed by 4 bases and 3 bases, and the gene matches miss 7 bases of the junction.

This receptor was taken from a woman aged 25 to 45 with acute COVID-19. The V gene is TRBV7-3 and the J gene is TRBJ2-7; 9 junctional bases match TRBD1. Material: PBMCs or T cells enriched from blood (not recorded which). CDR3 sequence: CASSSGTGSHYEQYF. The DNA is TGTGCCAGCAGCTCAGGGACAGGGAGTCACTACGAGCAGTACTTC.